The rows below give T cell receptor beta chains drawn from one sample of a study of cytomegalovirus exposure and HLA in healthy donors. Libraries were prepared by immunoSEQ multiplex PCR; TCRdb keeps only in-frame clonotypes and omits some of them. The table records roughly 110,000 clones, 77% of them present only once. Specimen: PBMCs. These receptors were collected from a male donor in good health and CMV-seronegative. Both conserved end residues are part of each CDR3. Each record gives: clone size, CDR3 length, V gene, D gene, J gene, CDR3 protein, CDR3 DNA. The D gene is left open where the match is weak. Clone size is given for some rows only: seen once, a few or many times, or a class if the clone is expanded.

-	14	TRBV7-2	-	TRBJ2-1	CASSFRRRINEQFF	TGTGCCAGCAGCTTCCGTCGGCGGATCAATGAGCAGTTCTTC
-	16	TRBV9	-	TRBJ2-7	CASSVGSGARIYEQYF	TGTGCCAGCAGCGTAGGTTCGGGAGCTAGAATCTACGAGCAGTACTTC
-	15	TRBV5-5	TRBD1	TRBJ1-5	CASSSGQGSNQPQHF	TGTGCCAGCAGCTCGGGACAGGGATCAAATCAGCCCCAGCATTTT
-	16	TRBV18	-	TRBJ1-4	CASSYRRWGANEKLFF	TGTGCCAGCTCCTATCGACGATGGGGGGCTAATGAAAAACTGTTTTTT
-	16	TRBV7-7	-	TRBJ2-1	CASSLVEAGTYNEQFF	TGTGCCAGCAGCTTAGTGGAGGCGGGAACCTACAATGAGCAGTTCTTC
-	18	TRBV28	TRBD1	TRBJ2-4	CASSFGRRGRMAKNIQYF	TGTGCCAGCAGTTTTGGCCGCAGGGGGCGAATGGCCAAAAACATTCAGTACTTC
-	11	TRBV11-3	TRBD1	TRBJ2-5	CASSTDRVMYF	TGTGCCAGCAGTACCGACAGGGTTATGTACTTC
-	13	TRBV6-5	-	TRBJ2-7	CASSPGVSYEQYF	TGTGCCAGCAGCCCAGGGGTTAGCTACGAGCAGTACTTC
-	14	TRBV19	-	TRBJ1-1	CASSISGWATEAFF	TGTGCCAGTAGTATATCGGGGTGGGCCACTGAAGCTTTCTTT
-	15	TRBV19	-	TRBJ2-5	CASTFSGISQETQYF	TGTGCCAGTACCTTCAGCGGAATTAGCCAAGAGACCCAGTACTTC
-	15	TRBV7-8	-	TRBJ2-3	CASSLVAGSTDTQYF	TGTGCCAGCAGCTTAGTTGCGGGGAGCACAGATACGCAGTATTTT
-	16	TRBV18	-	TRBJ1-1	CASSTLVGQRNTEAFF	TGTGCCAGCTCCACTTTGGTCGGACAGAGGAACACTGAAGCTTTCTTT
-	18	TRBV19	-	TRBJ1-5	CASSIGLLLAASNQPQHF	TGTGCCAGTAGTATAGGTCTGCTTTTGGCGGCTAGCAATCAGCCCCAGCATTTT
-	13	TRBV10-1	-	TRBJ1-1	CASSPFTGTEAFF	TGCGCCAGCAGCCCTTTCACTGGCACTGAAGCTTTCTTT
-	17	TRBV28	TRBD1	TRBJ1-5	CASSLNLQGRRDQPQHF	TGTGCCAGCAGCCTAAACCTACAGGGGCGACGAGATCAGCCCCAGCATTTT
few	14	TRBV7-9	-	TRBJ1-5	CASSLGGRGQPQHF	TGTGCCAGCAGCTTAGGGGGGCGTGGGCAGCCCCAGCATTTT
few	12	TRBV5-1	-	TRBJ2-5	CASSIEQETQYF	TGCGCCAGCAGCATAGAACAAGAGACCCAGTACTTC
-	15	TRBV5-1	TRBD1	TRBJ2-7	CASSPPGQSSYEQYF	TGCGCCAGCAGCCCGCCGGGACAGAGCTCCTACGAGCAGTACTTC
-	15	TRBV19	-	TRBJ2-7	CASSIFLGSSYEQYF	TGTGCCAGTAGTATTTTCCTGGGCAGTTCCTACGAGCAGTACTTC
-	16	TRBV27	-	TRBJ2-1	CATDLRGANSYNEQFF	TGTGCCACCGACCTCCGGGGGGCTAACTCCTACAATGAGCAGTTCTTC
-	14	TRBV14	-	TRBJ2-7	CASSQEEGGNEQYF	TGTGCTAGCAGCCAAGAAGAGGGTGGGAACGAGCAGTACTTC
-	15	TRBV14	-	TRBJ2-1	CASSLLATGYNEQFF	TGTGCCAGCAGCCTACTAGCGACAGGCTACAATGAGCAGTTCTTC
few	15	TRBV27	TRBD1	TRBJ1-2	CASSLVQGAYYGYTF	TGTGCCAGCAGTTTAGTACAGGGGGCATACTATGGCTACACCTTC
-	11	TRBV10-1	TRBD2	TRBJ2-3	CASSDAGGQYF	TGCGCCAGCAGTGATGCGGGAGGGCAGTATTTT
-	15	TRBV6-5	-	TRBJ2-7	CASSYGAGRTYEQYF	TGTGCCAGCAGTTACGGGGCTGGGCGGACATACGAGCAGTACTTC
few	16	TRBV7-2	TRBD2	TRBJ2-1	CASSSSGTSVYNEQFF	TGTGCCAGCAGCTCTTCCGGGACTAGCGTCTACAATGAGCAGTTCTTC
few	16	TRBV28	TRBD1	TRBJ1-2	CASSLGQGRFNYGYTF	TGTGCCAGCAGTCTGGGACAGGGAAGGTTTAACTATGGCTACACCTTC
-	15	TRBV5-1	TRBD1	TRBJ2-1	CASSLIGQGIDEQFF	TGCGCCAGCAGCTTGATTGGACAGGGGATCGATGAGCAGTTCTTC
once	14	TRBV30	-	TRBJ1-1	CAWPREGVWTEAFF	TGTGCCTGGCCTAGGGAGGGGGTATGGACTGAAGCTTTCTTT
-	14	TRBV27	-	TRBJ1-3	CASSSLSIGNTIYF	TGTGCCAGCAGTTCGCTGTCTATCGGAAACACCATATATTTT
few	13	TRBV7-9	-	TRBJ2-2	CASRVGGTGELFF	TGTGCCAGCAGGGTAGGGGGCACCGGGGAGCTGTTTTTT
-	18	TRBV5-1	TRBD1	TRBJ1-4	CASSSGTGSVGLGEKLFF	TGCGCCAGCAGCAGTGGGACAGGTTCGGTCGGGTTGGGAGAAAAACTGTTTTTT
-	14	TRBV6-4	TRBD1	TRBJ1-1	CASTQGPGNTEAFF	TGTGCCAGCACACAGGGGCCCGGGAACACTGAAGCTTTCTTT
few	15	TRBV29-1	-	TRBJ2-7	CSVDLDSGTSYEQYF	TGCAGCGTTGATCTGGACAGCGGGACCTCCTACGAGCAGTACTTC
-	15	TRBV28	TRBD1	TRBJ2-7	CASSRTGASSYEQYF	TGTGCCAGCAGCCGGACAGGGGCGTCTTCCTACGAGCAGTACTTC
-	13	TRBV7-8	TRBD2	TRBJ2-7	CATRSGVTYEQYF	TGTGCCACCCGAAGCGGGGTGACCTACGAGCAGTACTTC
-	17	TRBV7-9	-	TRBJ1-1	CASSHITKSEMNTEAFF	TGTGCCAGCAGTCACATTACAAAAAGTGAAATGAACACTGAAGCTTTCTTT
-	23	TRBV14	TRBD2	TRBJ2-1	CASSQDGKGFGGLAGGGSNEQFF	TGTGCCAGCAGCCAAGATGGCAAGGGGTTCGGAGGACTAGCGGGAGGAGGTTCCAATGAGCAGTTCTTC
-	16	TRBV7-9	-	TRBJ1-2	CASSPHPGQTNYGYTF	TGTGCCAGCAGCCCCCACCCGGGACAAACTAACTATGGCTACACCTTC
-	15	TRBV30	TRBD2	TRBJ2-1	CAWSVRAGGRNEQFF	TGTGCCTGGAGTGTACGAGCGGGAGGAAGGAATGAGCAGTTCTTC
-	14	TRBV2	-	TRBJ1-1	CASRVAGLNTEAFF	TGTGCCAGCAGAGTAGCCGGCTTGAACACTGAAGCTTTCTTT
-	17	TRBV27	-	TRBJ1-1	CASSFRVGSGENTEAFF	TGTGCCAGCAGTTTTCGGGTGGGGAGCGGGGAAAACACTGAAGCTTTCTTT
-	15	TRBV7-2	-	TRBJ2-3	CASSFRVGRTDTQYF	TGTGCCAGCAGCTTCAGGGTGGGAAGGACAGATACGCAGTATTTT
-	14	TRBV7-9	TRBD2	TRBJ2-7	CASSIGTSGYEQYF	TGTGCCAGCAGCATAGGGACTAGCGGCTACGAGCAGTACTTC
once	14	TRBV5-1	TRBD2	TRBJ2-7	CASSQTSGGGEQYF	TGCGCCAGCAGCCAGACTAGCGGCGGCGGCGAGCAGTACTTC
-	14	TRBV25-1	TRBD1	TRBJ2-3	CASSTGQGADTQYF	TGTGCCAGTAGTACAGGACAGGGTGCAGATACGCAGTATTTT
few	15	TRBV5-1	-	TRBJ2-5	CASSLEGGRQETQYF	TGCGCCAGCAGCTTGGAAGGGGGACGCCAAGAGACCCAGTACTTC
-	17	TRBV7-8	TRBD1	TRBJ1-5	CASSLGGTGREDQPQHF	TGTGCCAGCAGCTTAGGGGGGACAGGGAGAGAGGATCAGCCCCAGCATTTT
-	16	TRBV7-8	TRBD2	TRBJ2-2	CASNHKGLAGGRELFF	TGTGCCAGCAACCATAAGGGACTAGCGGGAGGAAGGGAGCTGTTTTTT
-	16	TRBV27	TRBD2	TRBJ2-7	CASSLMASGGSYEQYF	TGTGCCAGCAGTTTAATGGCTAGCGGAGGCTCCTACGAGCAGTACTTC
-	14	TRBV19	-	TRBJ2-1	CASSMGGTYNEQFF	TGTGCCAGTAGTATGGGGGGAACCTACAATGAGCAGTTCTTC
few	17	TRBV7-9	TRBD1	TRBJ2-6	CASSPRQGSTGANVLTF	TGTGCCAGCAGCCCGAGACAGGGGTCGACTGGGGCCAACGTCCTGACTTTC
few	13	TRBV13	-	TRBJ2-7	CASSLEFRYEQYF	TGTGCCAGCAGCTTAGAGTTCCGATACGAGCAGTACTTC